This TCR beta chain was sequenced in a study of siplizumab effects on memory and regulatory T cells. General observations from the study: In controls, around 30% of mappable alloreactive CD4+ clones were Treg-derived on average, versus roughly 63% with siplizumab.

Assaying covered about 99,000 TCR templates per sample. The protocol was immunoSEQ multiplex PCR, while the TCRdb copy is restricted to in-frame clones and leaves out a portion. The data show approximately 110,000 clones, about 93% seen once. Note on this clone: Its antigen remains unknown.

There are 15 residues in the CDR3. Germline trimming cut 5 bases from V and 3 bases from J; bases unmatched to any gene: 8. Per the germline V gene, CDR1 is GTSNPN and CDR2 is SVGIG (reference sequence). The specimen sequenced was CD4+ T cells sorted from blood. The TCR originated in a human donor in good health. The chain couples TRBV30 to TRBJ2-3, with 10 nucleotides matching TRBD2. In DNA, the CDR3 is TGTGCCTGGGATCCTAGCGGGAGAGTAACAGATACGCAGTATTTT. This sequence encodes CAWDPSGRVTDTQYF.